The following is a T cell receptor beta chain sequence with its context. This receptor's antigen is unknown. Base qualities were left out, and no much larger clone turns up one base away. Other DNA sequences in this specimen translate into the identical CDR3. The data derive from a study of shared clonotypes between healthy human individuals (dated by TCRdb to 2018 to 2020). Concerning the study at large: The cohort included three men and a couple of women between 18 and 49 years of age. Libraries were prepared and TCR repertoires were sequenced by different laboratories using diverse techniques, in order to increase sequencing depth and limit assay-specific biases. To estimate repertoire size and how much clonotypes are shared between individuals, the study performed deep sequencing of blood TCR repertoires from 4 to 6 healthy adults. For each donor, CD4 naive and CD4 memory were each run on three plates, CD8 naive on two plates, and CD8 memory on one plate. Leukapheresis yielded between about 0.94 and 9 billion PBMCs per donor.

Using the deep immunoSEQ assay, TCR CDR3 regions were amplified from genomic DNA by multiplex PCR. Extracted genomic DNA from each cell subset was spread evenly across all wells of several immunoSEQ 96-well plates, with each plate serving as a replicate. Each replicate PCR for sorted subsets received roughly 200 ng genomic DNA, equal to about 30,000 T cell genomes. Purified libraries were quantified with a Qubit 3.0 fluorometer, sized on a Bioanalyzer 2100, and re-quantified with the KAPA Library Quantification kit. Every immunoSEQ 96-well plate was sequenced on a dedicated single-read 150-cycle Illumina NextSeq 550 flow cell. From the authors' description of their analysis: Because the immunoSEQ output held only junctional sequences and lacked quality scores, the filtering could not match the filtering applied to full-length reads. Sequences were annotated with PyIR, a Python wrapper for IgBLAST v1.9, and V/J genes and CDR3 were assigned using IMGT germline references. Any read was removed if the V/J assignment was weak (E-value above 1e-6), the CDR3 was missing, or the read contained stop codons, out-of-frame junctions, or ambiguous translated residues. V3J clonotypes were defined as sequences sharing an identical inferred V gene, J gene, and CDR3 amino acid sequence. Percentage overlap between repertoires was computed as shared unique clonotypes divided by the size of the smaller repertoire. RTK rarefaction, the Chao1 estimator, and Recon v2.1 estimates of unobserved clonotypes were used to assess repertoire richness. OLGA was used to compute generation probabilities for all TCRbeta clonotypes that the gDNA method yielded from a few donors. Here the immuneACCESS table is served through TCRdb, limited to in-frame sequences with V and J called. Missing clones are a known gap in these copies; in checked studies unresolved V genes cover under half, and the rest lacks a known reason. The V and J calls and clone size were taken over from that table, and D and trimming were inferred from the DNA. This sample comprises around 2.1 million clones, 85% to 95% of them detected only once. The top ten clonotypes cover about 1.8% of the sample.

Trimming removed 3 bases from V and 9 bases from J, leaving 12 bases between the germline ends. CDR1 and CDR2 (MDHEN, SYDVKM) derive from the germline V gene. The CDR3 runs 13 residues from the cysteine to the phenylalanine. Only the CDR3 DNA stays, 39 bases, in frame from base 1. For the CD8 naive samples, CD45RO-negative cells were positively selected for CCR7, yielding a CD45RA+CCR7+ population from which TemRA cells were excluded. Healthy HIV-negative adults with no recently reported acute infections or vaccinations were included as donors. All donors were Caucasian adults living in Nashville, Tennessee, USA. After blood collection by leukapheresis, PBMCs were isolated using Ficoll-Histopaque density gradient centrifugation and then cryopreserved in the vapor phase of liquid nitrogen. Purity and quantity of every magnetically sorted T cell population were checked by analytical flow cytometry. Genomic DNA was isolated from every sorted fraction and measured by UV absorbance on a Nanodrop 2000c.

The paper as a whole reports these results and caveats: Higher generation probabilities were observed for clonotypes shared by all four sorted-subset donors than for non-shared clonotypes. Larger estimated clonotype richness was generally found for naive subsets than for memory subsets. Pairwise subsampling led to the expectation that sequencing depth would affect the degree of clonotype sharing among donors. Rarefaction of sorted-subset datasets indicated incomplete sequencing despite the large sequencing depth. Sampling was restricted to blood, and TCR repertoires in tissues likely differ from the TCR repertoires found in blood. Because the study included a small number of donors, the genetic and exposure-history diversity represented was limited. Sharing across several donors was observed for approximately 4.6% of naive CD4, less than 4% of naive CD8, roughly 2.3% of memory CD4, and roughly 0.4% of memory CD8 clonotypes.

The sequence was obtained from a man younger than 35 in good health. Some clones in this sample may be carry-over from other donors' samples. The sample comprised naive CD8+ T cells from PBMCs. In the paper's terms, the cell subset or site label means: CD45RA+CCR7+. This receptor chain uses TRBV28 and TRBJ2-1; 5 matching bases give a weak D call of TRBD1. The base sequence is TGTGCCAGCAGTTTCCTAGGGGCCGGTGAGCAGTTCTTC. Translation gives CASSFLGAGEQFF.